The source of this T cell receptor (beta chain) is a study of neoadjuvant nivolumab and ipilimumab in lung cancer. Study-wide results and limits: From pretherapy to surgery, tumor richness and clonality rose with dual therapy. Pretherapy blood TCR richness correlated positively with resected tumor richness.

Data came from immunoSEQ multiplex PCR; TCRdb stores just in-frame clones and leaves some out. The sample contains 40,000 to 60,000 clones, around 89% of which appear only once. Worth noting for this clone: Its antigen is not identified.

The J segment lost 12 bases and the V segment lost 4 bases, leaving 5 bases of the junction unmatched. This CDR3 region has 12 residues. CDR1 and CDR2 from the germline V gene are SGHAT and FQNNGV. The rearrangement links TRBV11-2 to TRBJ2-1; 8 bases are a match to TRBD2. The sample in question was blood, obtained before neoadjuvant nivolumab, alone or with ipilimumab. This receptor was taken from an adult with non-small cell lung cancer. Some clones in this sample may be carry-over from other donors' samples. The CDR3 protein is CASSSTGTRQFF. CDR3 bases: TGTGCCAGCAGCTCCACCGGGACTAGGCAGTTCTTC. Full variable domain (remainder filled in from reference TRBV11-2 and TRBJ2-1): EAGVAQSPRYKIIEKRQSVAFWCNPISGHATLYWYQQILGQGPKLLIQFQNNGVVDDSQLPKDRFSAERLKGVDSTLKIQPAKLEDSAVYLCASSSTGTRQFFGPGTRLTVL.